The 5 T cell receptor beta chains below all came from one sample that was sequenced in a study of cytomegalovirus exposure and HLA in healthy donors. Profiled with immunoSEQ multiplex PCR; TCRdb holds only in-frame clones, not every one. Seen here are 250,000 or so clones, almost 90% observed once, and the top ten hold under 0.45%. Sequenced sample: PBMCs. All receptors derive from a woman younger than 35 in good health and CMV-seronegative.

This clone was counted a few times. This chain uses TRBV11-2 with TRBJ1-2; the D gene is possibly TRBD1 (6 bases). CDR1 and CDR2 from the germline V gene are SGHAT and FQNNGV. This CDR3 region has 12 residues. Trimming stripped 5 bases from V and 7 bases from J, with 11 bases between. The CDR3 loop is CASSLGTSGYTF. DNA of the CDR3: TGTGCCAGCAGCCTCGGGACATCTGGCTACACCTTC.

V is TRBV5-1 and J is TRBJ2-3; 9 bases line up with TRBD2. Germline values: CDR1 SGHRS, CDR2 YFSETQ. The V segment lost 0 bases and the J segment 4 bases; nucleotides outside the gene matches: 3. The CDR3 has 15 amino acids. The CDR3 nucleotides read TGCGCCAGCAGCTTGGTGGTAGCGGGGGCAGATACGCAGTATTTT. Its translation: CASSLVVAGADTQYF.

In DNA, the CDR3 is TGTGCCAGCACCCTGACAGGTACGCCCCAGCATTTT. This sequence encodes CASTLTGTPQHF. This chain links TRBV6-1 with TRBJ1-5, with D maybe TRBD1 (6 bases). Germline V gene lookup returns CDR1 MNHNS and CDR2 SASEGT. V lost 7 bases and J lost 9, with 13 bases in between. The CDR3 spans 12 residues.

This chain uses TRBV4-1 with TRBJ2-3; 9 bases are shared with TRBD2. There are 17 residues in the CDR3. With 5 bases clipped from V and 2 bases from J, the junction kept 11 bases outside the gene matches. Germline values: CDR1 MGHRA, CDR2 YSYEKL. CDR3 region: CASSKGLASGATDTQYF. CDR3 DNA sequence: TGCGCCAGCAGCAAAGGCCTCGCTAGCGGGGCCACAGATACGCAGTATTTT.

This chain connects TRBV4-3 to TRBJ1-1; no clear D gene. The V gene's germline CDR1 is LGHNA and CDR2 YSLEER. The germline V and J ends were trimmed by 5 bases and 5 bases, with 15 bases remaining between them. This CDR3 comprises 14 residues. The CDR3 region has the DNA TGCGCCAGCAGCGTCAATCCGGGAATTACTGAAGCTTTCTTT. As protein: CASSVNPGITEAFF.